This T cell receptor (beta chain) is from a study (dated by TCRdb to 2013 to 2016). Background for the entire study: Whether tumor-infiltrating Tregs in breast cancer are recruited from blood Tregs or converted in situ from other CD4+ T cell subsets was tested. Overall study outcomes, separate from this receptor: The validation in the larger cohort was limited to a single TCR beta V-J rearrangement instead of whole repertoires. The greatest overlap of tumor-infiltrating Treg TCR alpha and beta sequences was with tumor naive CD4+ T cells, followed next by blood naive CD4+ T cells. The TCR gene usage of tumor memory CD4+ T cells clustered together with blood and lymph node memory CD4+ cells and with lymph node naive CD4+ cells.

The Miltenyi Naive CD4+ T Cell Isolation kit was used to purify naive CD4+ T cells, and Tregs were depleted with CD25 microbeads. Tregs, naive and memory CD4+ T cells from tumor, blood and ipsilateral draining lymph nodes of a handful of breast cancer patients underwent full-length TCR alpha and beta sequencing. Tumor tissue, along with lymph nodes from ipsilateral axillary dissection, was perfused with PBS, minced, and then digested using collagenase I and hyaluronidase. Sorted cell populations were confirmed by FACS to exceed 90% purity. This clonotype was detected many times. Its specific antigen is unknown. Per-base quality was not reported, and no clone a single base away is much larger than it. Full-length TCR variable regions were amplified by 5' RACE PCR with constant-region reverse primers, and semi-nested PCR with Nested Universal Primer A was subsequently performed. The ReliaPrep RNA Cell Miniprep System was used to extract total RNA, which was then reverse transcribed into 5'RACE-ready cDNA with the SMARTer RACE 5'/3' Kit. Multiplex adaptors were used to barcode full-length TCR alpha and beta libraries, and the barcoded libraries were sequenced on an Illumina MiSeq. In the original analysis: Sequencing data were pooled across the five patients for each of nine subset-tissue groups and compared by unsupervised clustering of TCR gene usage. The Morisita-Horn index was used to calculate repertoire similarity, with shared sequences weighted according to their contribution to each repertoire. TCRdb's own reprocessing of the public reads used fastp at Q25 and MiXCR and kept productive beta chains. Records with the same CDR3 protein are collapsed into one entry carrying the most frequent genes and DNA. The V and J calls, along with clone size, are taken from TCRdb and not from the paper's own processing. The sample data list just over 60,000 distinct CDR3 sequences, and 25% to 35% of these were observed just once. The top ten constitute 2.3% of the sample.

Sequences were obtained from tumor-infiltrating naive CD4+ T cells sorted from the breast tumor. In light of the paper, this sample's cell subset or site label describes: naive CD4+ T cells, CD4+CD45RA+CD25-. The clonotype originates from a female donor with breast cancer.

Read as DNA, the sequence is TGTGCCAGCACTGATCACAGGGATGCAATTCTCTATAATTCACCCCTCCACTTT. Its protein product is CASTDHRDAILYNSPLHF. Rearrangement joined TRBV6-2 or TRBV6-3 to TRBJ1-6; the best D guess is TRBD1, with 6 bases matching. Its CDR3 holds 18 amino acids, cysteine through phenylalanine. Just the 54-base CDR3 DNA is kept, in frame starting at base 1. CDR1 MNHEY and CDR2 SVGEGT are derived from the germline V gene. V and J are truncated by 7 bases and 3 bases respectively, leaving an intervening sequence of 22 bases.